One sample yielded the 13 T cell receptor beta chains listed below, sequenced in a study of human T cells and chemical hapten exposure. TCRdb analysed the RACE reads with MiXCR anew, one entry per CDR3 protein. Among around 180,000 distinct CDR3 sequences listed, roughly 30% were seen once. Described time point: pre-sensitization, week 0. Documented treatment: therapeutic diphenylcyclopropenone sensitization with weekly scalp DPC. Sequenced material: whole blood, taken in connection with sensitization to the hapten diphenylcyclopropenone (DPC). The receptors derive from a woman in her 30s with alopecia areata. Some clones in this sample may be carry-over from other donors' samples.

This clonotype was recorded a few times. The rearrangement uses TRBV20-1 and TRBJ1-2; the D gene is possibly TRBD1 (6 bases). This CDR3 region has 14 residues. From germline, CDR1 is DFQATT and CDR2 SNEGSKA (reference sequence). Trimming took 1 base from V and 0 from J, leaving 9 bases between them. The CDR3 loop reads CSARGTAANYGYTF. CDR3 nucleotides: TGCAGTGCTAGAGGGACAGCCGCTAACTATGGCTACACCTTC.

V and J are TRBV29-1 and TRBJ1-3, with D unresolved. Germline V CDR1 and CDR2: SQVTM, ANQGSEA. The CDR3 extends over 13 amino acids. V was pared by 0 bases and J by 5 bases, with 8 bases between. The CDR3 loop is CSVEERARNTIYF. CDR3 DNA: TGCAGCGTTGAAGAGAGGGCCCGAAACACCATATATTTT. Based on the CDR3 plus reference TRBV29-1 and TRBJ1-3, the full variable domain is SAVISQKPSRDICQRGTSLTIQCQVDSQVTMMFWYRQQPGQSLTLIATANQGSEATYESGFVIDKFPISRPNLTFSTLTVSNMSPEDSSIYLCSVEERARNTIYFGEGSWLTVV.

This clonotype was detected a few times. The chain recombines TRBV20-1 with TRBJ2-7; 7 bases agree with TRBD2. The V segment lost 1 base and the J segment 7 bases; nucleotides outside the gene matches: 10. The CDR3 length is 14 residues. Germline lookup yields CDR1 DFQATT and CDR2 SNEGSKA (reference sequence). DNA for the CDR3: TGCAGTGCTAGAGGCAGACTAGCTTGGGGGGAGCAGTACTTC. Protein: CSARGRLAWGEQYF.

In its sample, this clonotype was seen a few times. The chain combines TRBV29-1 with TRBJ1-1, with 7 bases lining up with TRBD1. CDR3 length: 12 amino acids. The V segment lost 4 bases and the J segment 5 bases; nucleotides outside the gene matches: 4. The V gene's germline CDR1 is SQVTM and CDR2 ANQGSEA. The CDR3 is CSVGEQGTEAFF. In DNA form, the CDR3 reads TGCAGCGTTGGGGAACAGGGGACTGAAGCTTTCTTT.

The chain links TRBV5-1 to TRBJ2-1; D possibly corresponds to TRBD2 (5 bases). Germline assignment: CDR1 SGHRS and CDR2 YFSETQ. The CDR3 covers 14 residues. Trimming cost V 0 bases and J 7 bases, with 11 bases left between them. The chain's CDR3 is CASSLGNGENEQFF. Here the CDR3 DNA reads TGCGCCAGCAGCTTGGGAAACGGGGAAAATGAGCAGTTCTTC.

In its sample, this clonotype was seen a few times. V gene TRBV10-3 combines with J gene TRBJ2-5; D is ambiguous. This CDR3 is 11 amino acids long. Germline CDR1 and CDR2: ENHRY and SYGVKD. V was cut by 3 bases and J by 2 bases, with 1 base left in between. The CDR3 loop is CAISDQETQYF. The CDR3 bases are TGTGCCATCAGTGATCAAGAGACCCAGTACTTC.

The chain links TRBV11-2 to TRBJ2-7; TRBD2 matches 14 bases. V was clipped by 5 bases and J by 1 base; unmatched bases: 7. CDR3 size: 17 residues. CDR1 and CDR2 from the germline V gene are SGHAT and FQNNGV. CDR3 coding DNA: TGTGCCAGCAGCCCCGGACTAGCGGGAGGAATTTCCTACGAGCAGTACTTC. Translating gives CASSPGLAGGISYEQYF.

The chain couples TRBV6-2 or TRBV6-3 to TRBJ2-6; D unresolved. The CDR3 covers 16 residues. CDR1 MNHEY and CDR2 SVGEGT come from the germline V gene. Trimming pared 2 bases from V and 6 bases from J, leaving 14 bases between. In DNA, the CDR3 is TGTGCCAGCAGTTACCACAGTCTAAGTTCGGCCAACGTCCTGACTTTC. This gives the protein CASSYHSLSSANVLTF.

The V call is TRBV12-3 or TRBV12-4, the J call TRBJ1-2; 8 bases match TRBD1. V was pared by 1 base and J by 7 bases, with 2 bases of the junction left unmatched. This CDR3 is 13 amino acids long. CDR3 region: CASSLVQGGGYTF. The CDR3 DNA sequence: TGTGCCAGCAGTTTAGTACAGGGGGGTGGCTACACCTTC.

The CDR3 nucleotides are TGTGCCACCAGCAGAGGGGGAGATCAGGGCTACACCTTC. Translating it yields CATSRGGDQGYTF. V gene TRBV15 combines with J gene TRBJ1-2; D ambiguous. CDR3 size: 13 residues. Germline CDR1 is LNHNV and CDR2 is YYDKDF (reference sequence). V was shortened by 1 base and J by 8 bases, with 11 bases between the two germline ends.

This clonotype occurred a few times. The V call is TRBV20-1, the J call TRBJ2-1; no reliable D call. Germline loops: CDR1 DFQATT, CDR2 SNEGSKA (reference sequence). V lost 0 bases to trimming and J lost 0 bases, with 15 bases between them. The CDR3 extends over 17 amino acids. CDR3 residues: CSARDDHGPDSYNEQFF. The DNA for the CDR3 is TGCAGTGCTAGAGATGACCACGGACCCGACTCCTACAATGAGCAGTTCTTC.

The chain is built from TRBV6-1 and TRBJ2-4; D may be TRBD2 (5 bases). The CDR3 is made up of 13 amino acids. V lost 2 bases and J lost 9, with 11 bases in between. Per germline, CDR1 MNHNS and CDR2 SASEGT. CDR3 region: CASSELGRTIQYF. For the CDR3, the DNA is TGTGCCAGCAGTGAATTGGGGAGAACCATTCAGTACTTC.

The DNA of the CDR3 is TGCGCCAGCAGCCGGACAGTTAATGAAAAACTGTTTTTT. This codes for CASSRTVNEKLFF. The V and J genes are TRBV5-1 and TRBJ1-4; tentative D call: TRBD1 (6 bases). There are 13 residues in the CDR3. Germline CDR1 and CDR2: SGHRS and YFSETQ. V lost 4 bases to trimming and J lost 4 bases, with 8 bases between them.